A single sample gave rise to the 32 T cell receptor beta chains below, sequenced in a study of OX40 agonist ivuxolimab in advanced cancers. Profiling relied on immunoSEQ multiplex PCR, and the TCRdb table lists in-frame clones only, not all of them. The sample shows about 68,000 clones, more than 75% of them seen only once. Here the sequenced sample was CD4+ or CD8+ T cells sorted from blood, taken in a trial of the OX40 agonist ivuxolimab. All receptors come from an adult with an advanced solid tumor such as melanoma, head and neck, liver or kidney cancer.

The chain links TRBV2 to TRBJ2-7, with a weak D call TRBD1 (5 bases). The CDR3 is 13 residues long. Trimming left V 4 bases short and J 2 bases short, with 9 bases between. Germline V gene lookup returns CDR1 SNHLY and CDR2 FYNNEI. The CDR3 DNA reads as TGTGCCAGCAGTGGGGCAGGGCCCTACGAGCAGTACTTC. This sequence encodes CASSGAGPYEQYF.

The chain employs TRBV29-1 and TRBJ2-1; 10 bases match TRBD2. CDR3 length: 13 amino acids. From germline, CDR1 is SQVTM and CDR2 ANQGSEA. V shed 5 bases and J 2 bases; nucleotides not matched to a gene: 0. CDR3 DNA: TGCAGCGTTACTAGCGGGGCCTACAATGAGCAGTTCTTC. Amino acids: CSVTSGAYNEQFF.

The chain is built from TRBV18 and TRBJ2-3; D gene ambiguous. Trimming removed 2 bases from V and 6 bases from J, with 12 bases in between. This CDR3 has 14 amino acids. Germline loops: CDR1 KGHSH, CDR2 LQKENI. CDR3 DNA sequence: TGTGCCAGCTCACCAATGGCAGGCCTTGATACGCAGTATTTT. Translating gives CASSPMAGLDTQYF.

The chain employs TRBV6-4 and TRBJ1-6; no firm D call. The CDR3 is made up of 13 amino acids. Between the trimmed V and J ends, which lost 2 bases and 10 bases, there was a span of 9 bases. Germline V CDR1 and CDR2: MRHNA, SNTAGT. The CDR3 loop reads CASSDRLWSPLHF. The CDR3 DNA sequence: TGTGCCAGCAGTGACAGGCTCTGGTCACCCCTCCACTTT.

The CDR3 is CASKRGGIYEQYF. The CDR3 DNA sequence: TGTGCCAGCAAAAGGGGCGGGATCTACGAGCAGTACTTC. V gene TRBV27 combines with J gene TRBJ2-7, with a possible D match to TRBD2 (6 bases). Germline V gene lookup returns CDR1 MNHEY and CDR2 SMNVEV (reference sequence). The CDR3 contains 13 residues. V was shortened by 7 bases and J by 3 bases, with 13 bases between the two germline ends.

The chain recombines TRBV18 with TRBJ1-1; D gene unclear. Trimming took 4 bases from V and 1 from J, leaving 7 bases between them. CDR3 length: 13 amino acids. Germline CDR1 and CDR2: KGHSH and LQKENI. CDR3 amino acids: CASSLQENTEAFF. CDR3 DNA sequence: TGTGCCAGCTCACTCCAGGAGAACACTGAAGCTTTCTTT.

The CDR3 loop reads CASSLLPGTEAFF. The CDR3 region has the DNA TGTGCCAGCAGCTTATTGCCGGGCACTGAAGCTTTCTTT. V usage is TRBV7-3 and J usage is TRBJ1-1; D is unresolved. The CDR3 spans 13 residues. The V end lost 2 bases, the J end lost 4 bases, and 8 bases lay between the germline ends. Germline V CDR1 and CDR2: SGHTA, FQGTGA.

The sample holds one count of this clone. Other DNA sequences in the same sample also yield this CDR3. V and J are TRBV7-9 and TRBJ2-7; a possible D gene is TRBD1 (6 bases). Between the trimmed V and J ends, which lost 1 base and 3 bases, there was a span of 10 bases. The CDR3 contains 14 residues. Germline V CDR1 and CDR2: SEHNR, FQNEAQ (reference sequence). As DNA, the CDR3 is TGTGCCAGCAGCTTAGTGGAGACAGGCTACGAGCAGTACTTC. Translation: CASSLVETGYEQYF.

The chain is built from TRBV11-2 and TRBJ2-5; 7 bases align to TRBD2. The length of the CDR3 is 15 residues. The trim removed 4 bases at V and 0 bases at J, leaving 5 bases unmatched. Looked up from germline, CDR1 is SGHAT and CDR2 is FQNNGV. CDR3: CASSSWGGNQETQYF. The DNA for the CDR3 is TGTGCCAGCAGCTCTTGGGGGGGGAACCAAGAGACCCAGTACTTC.

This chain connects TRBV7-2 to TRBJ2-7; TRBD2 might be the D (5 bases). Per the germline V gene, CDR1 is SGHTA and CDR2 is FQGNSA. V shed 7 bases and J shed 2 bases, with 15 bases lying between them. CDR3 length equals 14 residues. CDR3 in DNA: TGTGCCAGCACCTTCCTGACGGGAACCTACGAGCAGTACTTC. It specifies CASTFLTGTYEQYF.

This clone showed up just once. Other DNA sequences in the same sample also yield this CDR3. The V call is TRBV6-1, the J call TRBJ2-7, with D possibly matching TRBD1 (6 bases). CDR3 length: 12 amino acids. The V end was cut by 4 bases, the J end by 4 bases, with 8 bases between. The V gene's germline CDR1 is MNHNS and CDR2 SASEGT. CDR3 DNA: TGTGCCAGCAGTGGTCAGGGGTACGAGCAGTACTTC. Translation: CASSGQGYEQYF.

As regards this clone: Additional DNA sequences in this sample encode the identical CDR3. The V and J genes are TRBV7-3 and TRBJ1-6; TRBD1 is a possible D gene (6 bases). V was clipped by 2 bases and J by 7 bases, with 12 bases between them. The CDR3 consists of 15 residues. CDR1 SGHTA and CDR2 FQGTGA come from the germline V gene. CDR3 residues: CASSLLGQGNSPLHF. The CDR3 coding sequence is TGTGCCAGCAGCTTACTGGGGCAGGGGAATTCACCCCTCCACTTT.

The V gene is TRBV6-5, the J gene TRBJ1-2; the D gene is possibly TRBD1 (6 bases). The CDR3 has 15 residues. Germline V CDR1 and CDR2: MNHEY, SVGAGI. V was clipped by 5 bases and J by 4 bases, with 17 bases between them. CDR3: CASSPRGDPGYGYTF. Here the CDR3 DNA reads TGTGCCAGCAGTCCAAGGGGGGACCCAGGCTATGGCTACACCTTC.

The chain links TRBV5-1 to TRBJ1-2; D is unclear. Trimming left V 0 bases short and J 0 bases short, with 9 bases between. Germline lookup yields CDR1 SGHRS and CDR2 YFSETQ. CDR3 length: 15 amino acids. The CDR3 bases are TGCGCCAGCAGCTTGGGGACGGTAGCTAACTATGGCTACACCTTC. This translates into CASSLGTVANYGYTF.

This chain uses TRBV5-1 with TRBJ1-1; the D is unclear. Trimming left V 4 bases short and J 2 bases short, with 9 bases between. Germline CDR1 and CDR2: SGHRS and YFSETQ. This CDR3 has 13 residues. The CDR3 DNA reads TGCGCCAGCAGCCCAGAACCAAACACTGAAGCTTTCTTT. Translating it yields CASSPEPNTEAFF.

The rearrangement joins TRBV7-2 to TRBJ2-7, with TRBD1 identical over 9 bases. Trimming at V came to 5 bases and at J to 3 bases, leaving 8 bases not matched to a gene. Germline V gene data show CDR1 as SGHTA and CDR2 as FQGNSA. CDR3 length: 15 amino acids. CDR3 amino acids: CASSPRVGQGYEQYF. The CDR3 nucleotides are TGTGCCAGCAGCCCCCGGGTGGGACAGGGCTACGAGCAGTACTTC.

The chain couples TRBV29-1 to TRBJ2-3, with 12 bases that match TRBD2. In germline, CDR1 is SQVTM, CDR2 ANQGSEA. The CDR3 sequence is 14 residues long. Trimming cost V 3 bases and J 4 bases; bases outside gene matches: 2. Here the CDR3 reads CSVDLAGGPDTQYF. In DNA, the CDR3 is TGCAGCGTTGACCTAGCGGGGGGGCCAGATACGCAGTATTTT.

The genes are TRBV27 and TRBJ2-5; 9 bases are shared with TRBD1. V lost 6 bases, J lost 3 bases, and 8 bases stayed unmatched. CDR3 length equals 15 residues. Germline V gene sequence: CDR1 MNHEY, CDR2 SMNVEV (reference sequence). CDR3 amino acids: CASRDPGTGKETQYF. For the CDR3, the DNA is TGTGCCAGCAGGGACCCCGGGACAGGGAAAGAGACCCAGTACTTC.

CDR3 coding DNA: TGCGCCAGCAGCTTGGAAAGGGGGAACACTGAAGCTTTCTTT. Its protein product is CASSLERGNTEAFF. This sequence joins TRBV5-1 and TRBJ1-1, with TRBD1 as a possible D gene (5 bases). The V end lost 0 bases, the J end lost 1 base, and 7 bases lay between the germline ends. The V gene's germline CDR1 is SGHRS and CDR2 YFSETQ. The CDR3 is 14 residues long.

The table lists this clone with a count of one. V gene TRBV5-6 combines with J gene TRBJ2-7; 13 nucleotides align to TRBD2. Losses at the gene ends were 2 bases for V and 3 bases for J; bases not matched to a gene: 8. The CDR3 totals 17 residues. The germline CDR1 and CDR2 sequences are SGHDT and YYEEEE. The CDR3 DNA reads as TGTGCCAGCAGCTTTAGACTAGCGGGGGGACAACGCTACGAGCAGTACTTC. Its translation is CASSFRLAGGQRYEQYF.

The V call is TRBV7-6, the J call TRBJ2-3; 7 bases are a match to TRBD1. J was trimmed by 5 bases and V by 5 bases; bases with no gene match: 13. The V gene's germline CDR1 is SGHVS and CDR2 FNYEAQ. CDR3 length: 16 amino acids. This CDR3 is CASSALTGAPGDTQYF. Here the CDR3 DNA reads TGTGCCAGCAGCGCCCTCACAGGGGCCCCCGGAGATACGCAGTATTTT.

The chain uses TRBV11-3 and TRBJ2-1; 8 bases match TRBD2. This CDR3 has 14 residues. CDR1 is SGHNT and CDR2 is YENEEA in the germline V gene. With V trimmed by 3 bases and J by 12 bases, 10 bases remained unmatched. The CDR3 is CASSLGGGFLGQFF. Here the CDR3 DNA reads TGTGCCAGCAGCTTGGGCGGGGGGTTTCTTGGGCAGTTCTTC.

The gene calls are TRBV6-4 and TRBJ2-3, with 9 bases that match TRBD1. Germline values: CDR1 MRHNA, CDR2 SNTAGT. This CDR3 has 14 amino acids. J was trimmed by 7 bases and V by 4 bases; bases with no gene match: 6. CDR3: CASSAQTGGNTQYF. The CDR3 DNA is TGTGCCAGCAGTGCCCAGACAGGGGGAAATACGCAGTATTTT.

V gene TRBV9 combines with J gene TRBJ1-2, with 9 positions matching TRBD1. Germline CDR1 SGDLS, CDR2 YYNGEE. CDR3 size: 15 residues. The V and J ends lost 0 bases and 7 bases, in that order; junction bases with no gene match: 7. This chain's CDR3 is CASSVGPGQGLGYTF. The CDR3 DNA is TGTGCCAGCAGCGTAGGCCCCGGACAGGGGCTTGGCTACACCTTC.

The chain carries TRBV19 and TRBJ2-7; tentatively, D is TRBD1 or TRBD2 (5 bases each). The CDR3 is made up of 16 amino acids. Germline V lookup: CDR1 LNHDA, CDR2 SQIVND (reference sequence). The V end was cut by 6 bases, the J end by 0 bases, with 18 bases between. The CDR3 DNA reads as TGTGCCAGTAGCCGATCCGGGACGGCAAGCTCCTACGAGCAGTACTTC. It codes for CASSRSGTASSYEQYF. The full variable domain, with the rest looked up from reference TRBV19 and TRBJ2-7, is DGGITQSPKYLFRKEGQNVTLSCEQNLNHDAMYWYRQDPGQGLRLIYYSQIVNDFQKGDIAEGYSVSREKKESFPLTVTSAQKNPTAFYLCASSRSGTASSYEQYFGPGTRLTVT.

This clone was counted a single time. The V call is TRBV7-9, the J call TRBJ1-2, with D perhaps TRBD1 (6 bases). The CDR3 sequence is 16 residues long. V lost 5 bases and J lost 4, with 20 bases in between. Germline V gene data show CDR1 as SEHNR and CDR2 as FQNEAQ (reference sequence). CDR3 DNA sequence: TGTGCCAGCAGCCCAAACATGGGGGGCCCCTTCTATGGCTACACCTTC. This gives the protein CASSPNMGGPFYGYTF.

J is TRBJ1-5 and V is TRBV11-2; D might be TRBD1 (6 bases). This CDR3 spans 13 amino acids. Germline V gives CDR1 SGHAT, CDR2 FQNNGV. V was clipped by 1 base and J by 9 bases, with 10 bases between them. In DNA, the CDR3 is TGTGCCAGCAGCTTAGGCAGGACAGCGCCCCAGCATTTT. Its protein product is CASSLGRTAPQHF.

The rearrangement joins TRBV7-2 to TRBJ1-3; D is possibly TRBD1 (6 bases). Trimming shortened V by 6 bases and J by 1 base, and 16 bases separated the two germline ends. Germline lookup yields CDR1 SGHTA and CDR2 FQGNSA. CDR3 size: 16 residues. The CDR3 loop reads CASSLVFQGSGNTIYF. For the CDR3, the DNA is TGTGCCAGCAGTTTGGTCTTCCAGGGGTCTGGAAACACCATATATTTT.

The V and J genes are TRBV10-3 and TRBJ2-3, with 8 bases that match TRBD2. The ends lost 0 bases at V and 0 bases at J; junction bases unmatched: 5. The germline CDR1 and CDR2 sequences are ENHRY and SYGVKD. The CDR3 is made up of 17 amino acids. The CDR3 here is CAISESAGGASTDTQYF. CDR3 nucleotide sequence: TGTGCCATCAGTGAGTCTGCCGGGGGGGCCAGCACAGATACGCAGTATTTT.

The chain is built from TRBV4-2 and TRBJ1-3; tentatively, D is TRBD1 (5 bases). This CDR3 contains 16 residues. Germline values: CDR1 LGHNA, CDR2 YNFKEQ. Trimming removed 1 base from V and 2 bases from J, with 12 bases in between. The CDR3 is CASSQGGDPAGNTIYF. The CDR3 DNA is TGTGCCAGCAGCCAAGGGGGGGACCCTGCTGGAAACACCATATATTTT.

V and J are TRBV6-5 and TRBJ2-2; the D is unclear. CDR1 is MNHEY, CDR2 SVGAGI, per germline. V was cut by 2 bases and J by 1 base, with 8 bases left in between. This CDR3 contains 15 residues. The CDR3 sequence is CASSYRRLNTGELFF. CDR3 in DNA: TGTGCCAGCAGTTACAGGCGTCTGAACACCGGGGAGCTGTTTTTT.

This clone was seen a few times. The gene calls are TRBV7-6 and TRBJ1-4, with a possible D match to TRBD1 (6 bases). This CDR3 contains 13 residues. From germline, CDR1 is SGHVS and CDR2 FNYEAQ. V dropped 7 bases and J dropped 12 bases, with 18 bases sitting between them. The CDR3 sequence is CASTQAVGAELFF. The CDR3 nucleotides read TGTGCCAGCACCCAAGCGGTGGGGGCGGAACTGTTTTTT. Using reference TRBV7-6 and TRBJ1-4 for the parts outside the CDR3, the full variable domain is GAGVSQSPRYKVTKRGQDVALRCDPISGHVSLYWYRQALGQGPEFLTYFNYEAQQDKSGLPNDRFSAERPEGSISTLTIQRTEQRDSAMYRCASTQAVGAELFFGSGTQLSVL.